The 29 T cell receptor beta chains listed next were all sequenced from one sample in a study of T cells expressing NK-cell markers. TCRdb re-called the 5' RACE reads; one entry per CDR3 protein, DNA not given. The table counts about 400,000 distinct CDR3 sequences; around 11% lies in the top ten. The sequenced sample consisted of blood T cells: a sorted CD56 or NKG2C T cell subset, CD4+ or CD8+ T cells, or bulk PBMC T cells (not recorded which). The receptors were sampled from a woman aged 45 to 65 in good health.

V usage is TRBV30 and J usage is TRBJ2-3; TCRdb lists TRBD2, though no DNA is available to test this call. The CDR3 consists of 15 residues. Germline V gives CDR1 GTSNPN, CDR2 SVGIG (reference sequence). The CDR3 loop reads CAWRRGKVSTDTQYF. The complete variable domain, with remaining parts taken from reference TRBV30 and TRBJ2-3, reads SQTIHQWPATLVQPVGSPLSLECTVEGTSNPNLYWYRQAAGRGLQLLFYSVGIGQISSEVPQNLSASRPQDRQFILSSKKLLLSDSGFYLCAWRRGKVSTDTQYFGPGTRLTVL.

This rearrangement joins TRBV18 to TRBJ2-6; TCRdb gives TRBD2 as the D gene, but with no DNA this cannot be confirmed. The CDR3 is 17 residues long. CDR1 is KGHSH and CDR2 is LQKENI in the germline V gene. CDR3 region: CASSPLAVLGGANVLTF.

V is TRBV29-1 and J is TRBJ2-5; TCRdb outputs TRBD2, but without DNA this stays unchecked. CDR1 and CDR2 from the germline V gene are SQVTM and ANQGSEA. This CDR3 comprises 14 residues. CDR3 sequence: CSVDLAGGLETQYF.

The chain is built from TRBV3-1 and TRBJ1-2. The CDR3 is 14 residues long. In germline, CDR1 is LGHDT, CDR2 YNNKEL (reference sequence). CDR3 amino acids: CASSQDIGNYGYTF. The complete variable domain, with remaining parts taken from reference TRBV3-1 and TRBJ1-2, reads DTAVSQTPKYLVTQMGNDKSIKCEQNLGHDTMYWYKQDSKKFLKIMFSYNNKELIINETVPNRFSPKSPDKAHLNLHINSLELGDSAVYFCASSQDIGNYGYTFGSGTRLTVV.

V and J are TRBV6-9 and TRBJ2-5; absent DNA, TCRdb's TRBD1 call cannot be checked. Germline V gives CDR1 MNHGY, CDR2 SVAAGI. The CDR3 is 13 residues long. The CDR3 protein is CASSGTGGQTQYF.

The chain uses TRBV18 and TRBJ2-7; TCRdb outputs TRBD1, but without DNA this stays unchecked. There are 14 residues in the CDR3. Germline V lookup: CDR1 KGHSH, CDR2 LQKENI. This chain's CDR3 is CASSRDSDVYEQYF.

The CDR3 spells CASSRFSGNTIYF. The chain has TRBV6-5 and TRBJ1-3. The CDR3 extends over 13 amino acids. CDR1 is MNHEY and CDR2 is SVGAGI in the germline V gene.

This chain links TRBV12-3 or TRBV12-4 with TRBJ2-7; TCRdb gives TRBD2 as the D gene, but with no DNA this cannot be confirmed. The CDR3 has 14 residues. The CDR3 protein is CASSRAGGSNEQYF.

This rearrangement joins TRBV18 to TRBJ2-1; there is no DNA to check the TCRdb D call of TRBD1. The CDR3 is made up of 17 amino acids. CDR1 KGHSH and CDR2 LQKENI come from the germline V gene. The CDR3 here is CASSSRTRVRSYNEQFF. Variable domain in full (rest from reference TRBV18 and TRBJ2-1): NAGVMQNPRHLVRRRGQEARLRCSPMKGHSHVYWYRQLPEEGLKFMVYLQKENIIDESGMPKERFSAEFPKEGPSILRIQQVVRGDSAAYFCASSSRTRVRSYNEQFFGPGTRLTVL.

The rearrangement joins TRBV3-1 to TRBJ2-5; TCRdb reports TRBD1, a call that lacks DNA to check it against. This CDR3 is built from 14 residues. Germline V CDR1 and CDR2: LGHDT, YNNKEL (reference sequence). CDR3 protein: CASSQGGHEETQYF.

The rearrangement links TRBV7-6 to TRBJ2-1; the D gene TCRdb calls, TRBD1, cannot be checked with no DNA. This CDR3 has 16 residues. Germline CDR1 reads SGHVS; CDR2 reads FNYEAQ. CDR3: CASSLGGVRRHNEQFF.

CDR3: CASSLGPGLRADTQYF. This chain joins TRBV5-1 and TRBJ2-3; TCRdb indicates TRBD1, and absent DNA this call remains unverified. The CDR3 has 16 residues. In germline, CDR1 is SGHRS, CDR2 YFSETQ.

The CDR3: CASSLMGGQGGSPLHF. The chain recombines TRBV7-9 with TRBJ1-6; the D call of TRBD1 rests on TCRdb alone, since no DNA is present to check it. The CDR3 is made up of 16 amino acids. Germline lookup yields CDR1 SEHNR and CDR2 FQNEAQ (reference sequence).

The chain recombines TRBV5-1 with TRBJ2-5. Germline loops: CDR1 SGHRS, CDR2 YFSETQ. The CDR3 is 15 amino acids. The CDR3 region is CASSLVGDPQETQYF.

The chain joins TRBV4-2 to TRBJ1-2. The CDR3 is 12 residues long. From germline, CDR1 is LGHNA and CDR2 YNFKEQ. CDR3: CASSQGSTDYTF.

J is TRBJ2-1 and V is TRBV11-1; the D call of TRBD2 rests on TCRdb alone, since no DNA is present to check it. This CDR3 spans 16 amino acids. Germline V gene sequence: CDR1 SGHAT, CDR2 FQDESV (reference sequence). The CDR3 reads CASSKPTSGRDGEQFF.

The gene calls are TRBV6-4 and TRBJ2-1; TCRdb returns TRBD1, unconfirmable since there is no DNA. The CDR3 totals 14 residues. The germline V gene has CDR1 MRHNA and CDR2 SNTAGT. CDR3 in amino acids: CASSDSGGAGEQFF.

The chain combines TRBV7-8 with TRBJ2-7; TCRdb lists TRBD1, though no DNA is available to test this call. The length of the CDR3 is 18 residues. Germline-derived CDR1 and CDR2 are SGHVS and FQNEAQ. CDR3 sequence: CASIGLGQAWRENYEQYF.

CDR3 amino acids: CASSPDRAAQYF. V usage is TRBV6-5 and J usage is TRBJ2-3; TCRdb's D call of TRBD1 is untestable without DNA. Germline CDR1 is MNHEY and CDR2 is SVGAGI. This CDR3 region has 12 residues.

The chain links TRBV20-1 to TRBJ2-1; TCRdb's D gene call, TRBD2, goes unchecked for lack of DNA. CDR1 and CDR2 (germline): DFQATT, SNEGSKA (reference sequence). The CDR3 covers 14 residues. CDR3 region: CSARDSGSPYEQFF.

The chain uses TRBV9 and TRBJ2-4; the D call from TCRdb, TRBD1, cannot be confirmed without DNA. The CDR3 runs to 18 residues. CDR1 and CDR2 from the germline V gene are SGDLS and YYNGEE. The CDR3 loop is CASSDAFRDHGPENIQYF. Complete variable domain (other parts from reference TRBV9 and TRBJ2-4): DSGVTQTPKHLITATGQRVTLRCSPRSGDLSVYWYQQSLDQGLQFLIQYYNGEERAKGNILERFSAQQFPDLHSELNLSSLELGDSALYFCASSDAFRDHGPENIQYFGAGTRLSVL.

The genes are TRBV20-1 and TRBJ1-6; as DNA is missing, the TRBD1 call by TCRdb cannot be tested. CDR3 size: 14 residues. Germline V gene data show CDR1 as DFQATT and CDR2 as SNEGSKA (reference sequence). CDR3 protein: CSARRPGNNSPLHF.

The rearrangement links TRBV5-6 to TRBJ1-2; absent DNA, TCRdb's TRBD1 call cannot be checked. The germline V gene encodes CDR1 SGHDT and CDR2 YYEEEE. The CDR3 consists of 12 residues. The CDR3 spells CASSLQGVGYTF.

This chain links TRBV5-1 with TRBJ2-7. The length of the CDR3 is 15 residues. Germline CDR1 and CDR2: SGHRS and YFSETQ. This CDR3 is CASSLDSNSAYEQYF.

V and J are TRBV20-1 and TRBJ2-3; without DNA, the TCRdb call of TRBD2 cannot be checked. Germline values: CDR1 DFQATT, CDR2 SNEGSKA (reference sequence). CDR3 length equals 11 residues. The CDR3 loop is CSAQTSDTQYF.

The rearrangement uses TRBV7-3 and TRBJ2-1; TCRdb returns TRBD2, unconfirmable since there is no DNA. The germline V gene encodes CDR1 SGHTA and CDR2 FQGTGA. CDR3 length: 12 residues. Here the CDR3 reads CASGSISNEQFF.

The V and J genes are TRBV25-1 and TRBJ2-1. The CDR3 sequence is 13 residues long. Germline loops: CDR1 MGHDK, CDR2 SYGVNS. The CDR3 protein is CASSDFGYNEQFF.

The chain joins TRBV4-2 to TRBJ2-7; lacking DNA, the TRBD2 call made by TCRdb goes unchecked. Germline CDR1 LGHNA, CDR2 YNFKEQ. CDR3 length: 14 residues. CDR3 loop: CASSQTGTSGWQYF.

The CDR3 spells CASRAGGELFF. The chain employs TRBV12-5 and TRBJ2-2; TCRdb picks TRBD2, but there is no DNA to check that call. This CDR3 spans 11 amino acids. Germline V gene data show CDR1 as LGHNT and CDR2 as FRNRAP.